These T cell receptor beta chains were read from a single sample in a study of blood T cell repertoires in COVID-19. Some clones are missing from TCRdb's copy, which holds only in-frame ones; the method was immunoSEQ multiplex PCR. The sample lists 350,000 to 400,000 clones, roughly nine tenths occurring once. Material for sequencing was PBMCs or T cells enriched from blood (not recorded which). The source of these receptors is a woman between 40 and 50 years old who had been exposed to COVID-19. The conserved cysteine and the conserved F or W are not part of the CDR3 here. The order of the fields is D gene, V gene, J gene, CDR3 protein. A D gene is named only where the DNA matches it firmly.

NA	TRBV24-1	TRBJ1-2	ATLSDSDHGYT
TRBD1	TRBV19	TRBJ1-2	ASSPGQLFNYGYT
NA	TRBV29-1	TRBJ2-5	SVGGEETQY
NA	TRBV28	TRBJ2-3	ASSPQWPNTQY
NA	TRBV11-3	TRBJ1-4	ASSPRTATNEKLF
NA	TRBV5-1	TRBJ1-1	ASSFYGAEAF
NA	TRBV5-1	TRBJ1-2	ASSYVTGDGYT
NA	TRBV6-5	TRBJ1-3	ASSFRRGTGNTIY
TRBD1	TRBV7-7	TRBJ2-5	ASSLGGTGKRETQY
TRBD1	TRBV5-1	TRBJ1-2	ASSFWGQGAGGYGYT
TRBD1	TRBV29-1	TRBJ1-2	SVEDRGTGTYADGYT
TRBD1	TRBV6-1	TRBJ1-4	ASSPPGTGAEKLF
NA	TRBV10-3	TRBJ2-7	AISESGAGHEQY
NA	TRBV7-3	TRBJ1-1	ASSLERATATEAF
NA	TRBV24-1	TRBJ1-4	ATTGLLQGGF
TRBD1	TRBV19	TRBJ2-2	ASRRTGGNTGELF
NA	TRBV4-3	TRBJ1-2	ASSQDPPLSGYT
TRBD2	TRBV18	TRBJ2-1	ASSSGLTSYNEQF
NA	TRBV4-1	TRBJ2-1	ASSQGTSTSNNEQF
NA	TRBV4-2	TRBJ1-5	ASSQESNQPQH
TRBD1	TRBV9	TRBJ2-4	ASSRRGNIQY
NA	TRBV29-1	TRBJ1-1	SVEARLCTEAF
NA	TRBV12-3/TRBV12-4	TRBJ1-1	ASSPQGWGEAF
NA	TRBV6-5	TRBJ2-7	ASRVSATSYEQY
NA	TRBV7-3	TRBJ1-1	ASSFRGEWMNTEAF
NA	TRBV19	TRBJ2-3	ASSIGPYGSTDTQY
TRBD1	TRBV7-2	TRBJ1-2	ASSRTGGSEYGYT
TRBD1	TRBV27	TRBJ1-3	ASSSQGASGNTIY
NA	TRBV4-2	TRBJ2-5	ASSATGGEETQY
NA	TRBV30	TRBJ1-2	AWTGGRYGYT
NA	TRBV6-5	TRBJ1-1	ASNLQGSFTEAF
TRBD2	TRBV5-1	TRBJ2-1	ASSFKASGGAAEQF
NA	TRBV28	TRBJ1-6	ASSFGPTGFRSPLH
NA	TRBV6-5	TRBJ2-1	ASSSILGSSYNEQF
NA	TRBV11-3	TRBJ2-3	ASSLLASTDTQY
NA	TRBV7-3	TRBJ1-2	ASSPQGNYGYT
NA	TRBV5-8	TRBJ2-7	ASSVAYEQY
TRBD1	TRBV5-4	TRBJ1-6	ASSPGQWNNSPLH
NA	TRBV6-5	TRBJ2-5	ASSRQNQETQY
NA	TRBV5-1	TRBJ2-7	ASSGGTGLSYEQY
TRBD1	TRBV6-6	TRBJ1-2	ASSNRDRDNYGYT
TRBD2	TRBV5-1	TRBJ2-1	ASSRTSGDYNEQF
TRBD1	TRBV2	TRBJ2-2	ASKGTGGNTGELF
TRBD1	TRBV7-9	TRBJ2-5	ASSFTQGNQETQY
NA	TRBV27	TRBJ1-2	ASSSRLRGDYGYT
TRBD1	TRBV9	TRBJ2-4	ASSRRQGENIQY
TRBD1	TRBV11-2	TRBJ2-3	ASSQSRGRTDTQY
NA	TRBV24-1	TRBJ1-5	ATTPGRAQPQH
NA	TRBV3-1/TRBV3-2	TRBJ2-5	ASSQNRAETQY
NA	TRBV15	TRBJ1-3	ATSRDLGSGNTIY
NA	TRBV6-2/TRBV6-3	TRBJ1-2	ASSYSRGDYGYT
NA	TRBV2	TRBJ1-6	ASNRDNSPLH